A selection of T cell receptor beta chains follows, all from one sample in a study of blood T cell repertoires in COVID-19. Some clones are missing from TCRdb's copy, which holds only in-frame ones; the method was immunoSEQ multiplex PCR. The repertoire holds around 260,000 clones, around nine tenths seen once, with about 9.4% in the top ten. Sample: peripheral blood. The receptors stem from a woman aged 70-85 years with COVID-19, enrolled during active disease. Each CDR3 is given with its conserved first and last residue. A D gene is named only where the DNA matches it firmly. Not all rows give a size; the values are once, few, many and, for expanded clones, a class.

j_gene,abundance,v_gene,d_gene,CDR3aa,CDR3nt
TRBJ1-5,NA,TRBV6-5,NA,CASRRQASGQPQHF,TGTGCCAGCAGGCGACAGGCCTCGGGTCAGCCCCAGCATTTT
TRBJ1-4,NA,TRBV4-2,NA,CASRTGLGDTNEKLFF,TGTGCCAGCAGAACAGGGTTGGGGGACACTAATGAAAAACTGTTTTTT
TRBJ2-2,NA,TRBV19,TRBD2,CASSPTSAHPGELFF,TGTGCCAGTAGTCCGACTAGCGCTCACCCCGGGGAGCTGTTTTTT
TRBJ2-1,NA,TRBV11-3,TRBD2,CASSLVGTSSHNEQFF,TGTGCCAGCAGCTTAGTAGGGACTAGCTCCCACAATGAGCAGTTCTTC
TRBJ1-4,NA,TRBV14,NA,CASSQERYWEKLFF,TGTGCCAGCAGCCAAGAGCGGTATTGGGAAAAACTGTTTTTT
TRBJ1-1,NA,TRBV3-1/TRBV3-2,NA,CASSQAKAVRNTEAFF,TGTGCCAGCAGCCAAGCTAAGGCGGTTCGGAACACTGAAGCTTTCTTT
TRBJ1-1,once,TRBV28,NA,CASSSQGLTEAFF,TGTGCCAGCAGTTCACAGGGTCTCACTGAAGCTTTCTTT
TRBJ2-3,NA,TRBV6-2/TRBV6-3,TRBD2,CASSGLAGAADTQYF,TGTGCCAGCAGTGGACTAGCGGGAGCGGCAGATACGCAGTATTTT
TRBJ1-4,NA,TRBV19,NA,CASSQDRRLEKLFF,TGTGCCAGTAGTCAGGACAGACGATTGGAAAAACTGTTTTTT
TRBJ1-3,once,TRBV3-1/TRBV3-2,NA,CASSQQGPGNTIYF,TGTGCCAGCAGCCAACAGGGTCCCGGAAACACCATATATTTT
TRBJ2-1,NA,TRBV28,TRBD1,CASSSLGQVSSFNEQFF,TGTGCCAGCAGTTCCCTGGGACAGGTTTCATCTTTCAATGAGCAGTTCTTC
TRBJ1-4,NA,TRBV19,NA,CASSMDFSGKLFF,TGTGCCAGTAGTATGGACTTTAGCGGAAAACTGTTTTTT
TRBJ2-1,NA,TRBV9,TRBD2,CASSVVLAGGPGEQFF,TGTGCCAGCAGCGTAGTACTAGCGGGAGGGCCGGGTGAGCAGTTCTTC
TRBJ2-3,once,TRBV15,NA,CATSREGYQGTQYF,TGTGCCACCAGCAGAGAGGGGTATCAGGGGACGCAGTATTTT
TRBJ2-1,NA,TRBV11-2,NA,CASSAAPDRYNEQFF,TGTGCCAGCAGCGCTGCCCCGGACAGATACAATGAGCAGTTCTTC
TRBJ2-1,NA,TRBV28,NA,CASSLPQVAYNEQFF,TGTGCCAGCAGTTTGCCCCAGGTGGCCTACAATGAGCAGTTCTTC
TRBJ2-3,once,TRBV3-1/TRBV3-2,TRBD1,CASSQEERQGFTDTQYF,TGTGCCAGCAGCCAAGAGGAGAGACAGGGCTTCACAGATACGCAGTATTTT
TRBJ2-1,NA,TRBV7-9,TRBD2,CASSLSTSGTDEQFF,TGTGCCAGCAGCTTATCGACTAGCGGGACGGATGAGCAGTTCTTC
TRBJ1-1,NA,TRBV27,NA,CASRSGLGNTEAFF,TGTGCCAGCAGGTCGGGACTGGGGAACACTGAAGCTTTCTTT
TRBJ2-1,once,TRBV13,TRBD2,CASSPAVGGRSRNEQFF,TGTGCCAGCAGCCCCGCGGTGGGCGGGAGATCTCGGAATGAGCAGTTCTTC
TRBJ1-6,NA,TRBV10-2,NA,CASSGGDSPLHF,TGCGCCAGCAGTGGGGGGGATTCACCCCTCCACTTT
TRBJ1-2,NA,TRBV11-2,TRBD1,CASRLASGTGGVYGYTF,TGTGCCAGCAGACTCGCATCCGGGACAGGGGGCGTCTATGGCTACACCTTC
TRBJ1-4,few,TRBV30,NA,CAWSVWGPGKEKLFF,TGTGCCTGGAGTGTATGGGGGCCAGGCAAGGAAAAACTGTTTTTT
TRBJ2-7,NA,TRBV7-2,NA,CASSSMTGRGYEQYF,TGTGCCAGCAGCTCAATGACTGGACGGGGCTACGAGCAGTACTTC
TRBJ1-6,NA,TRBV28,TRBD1,CASSALGTGLTPLHF,TGTGCCAGCAGTGCCTTAGGGACAGGGCTCACACCCCTCCACTTT
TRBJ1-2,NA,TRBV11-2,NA,CASSLVPTQISGF,TGTGCCAGCAGCTTAGTCCCTACACAGATTAGTGGCTTC
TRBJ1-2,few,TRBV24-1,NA,CATSDWRRGLAYTF,TGTGCCACCAGTGATTGGCGTAGGGGCTTAGCCTACACCTTC
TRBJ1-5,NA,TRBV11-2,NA,CASSAGLRGNQPQHF,TGTGCCAGCAGCGCCGGACTTCGCGGCAATCAGCCCCAGCATTTT
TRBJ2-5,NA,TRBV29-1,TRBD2,CSVTTSGRLETQYF,TGCAGCGTGACGACTAGCGGGAGGTTGGAGACCCAGTACTTC
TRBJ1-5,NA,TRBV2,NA,CASSEAFLSNQPQHF,TGTGCCAGCAGTGAAGCTTTCCTTAGCAATCAGCCCCAGCATTTT
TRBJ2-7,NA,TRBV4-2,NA,CASSQDFGSGSSYEQYF,TGTGCCAGCAGCCAAGATTTTGGTAGCGGTAGCTCCTACGAGCAGTACTTC
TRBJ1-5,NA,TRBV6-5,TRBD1,CASSTRTGGQPQHF,TGTGCCAGCAGTACCCGGACAGGGGGGCAGCCCCAGCATTTT
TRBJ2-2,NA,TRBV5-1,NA,CASSLRAGPGTGELFF,TGCGCCAGCAGCTTGAGGGCGGGACCTGGGACCGGGGAGCTGTTTTTT
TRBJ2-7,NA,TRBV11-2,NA,CASSLGMAGWAYEQYF,TGTGCCAGCAGCCTCGGTATGGCAGGCTGGGCCTACGAGCAGTACTTC
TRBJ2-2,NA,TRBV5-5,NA,CASSLSTTGELFF,TGTGCCAGCAGCTTGTCTACTACCGGGGAGCTGTTTTTT
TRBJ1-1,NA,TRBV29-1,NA,CSVDKDRMNTEAFF,TGCAGCGTTGATAAGGACAGAATGAACACTGAAGCTTTCTTT
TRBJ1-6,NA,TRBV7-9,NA,CASSLGQLNSPLHF,TGTGCCAGCAGCTTAGGCCAGTTAAATTCACCCCTCCACTTT
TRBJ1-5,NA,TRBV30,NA,CAWSSRVNNQPQHF,TGTGCCTGGAGTTCCAGGGTAAACAATCAGCCCCAGCATTTT
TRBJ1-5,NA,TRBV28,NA,CASSIQPQHF,TGTGCCAGCAGCATCCAACCCCAGCATTTT
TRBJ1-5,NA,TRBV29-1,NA,CSVGGHGNQPQHF,TGCAGCGTCGGGGGGCACGGCAATCAGCCCCAGCATTTT
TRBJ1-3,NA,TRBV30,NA,CAWSEGAGNTIYF,TGTGCCTGGAGTGAAGGGGCTGGAAACACCATATATTTT
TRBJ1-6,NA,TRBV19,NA,CASTRQSNSPLHF,TGTGCCAGTACTCGACAGTCGAATTCACCCCTCCACTTT
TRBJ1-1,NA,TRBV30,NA,CAWGGGHTEAFF,TGTGCCTGGGGAGGGGGACACACAGAAGCTTTCTTT
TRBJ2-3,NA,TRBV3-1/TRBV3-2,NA,CASSKQGSTDTQYF,TGTGCCAGCAGCAAACAGGGTAGCACAGATACGCAGTATTTT
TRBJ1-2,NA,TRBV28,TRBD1,CASTLWDRMDYGYTF,TGTGCCAGCACCCTGTGGGACAGGATGGACTATGGCTACACCTTC
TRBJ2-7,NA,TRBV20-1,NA,CSASFSVREQYF,TGCAGTGCTAGTTTCAGCGTTAGGGAGCAGTACTTC
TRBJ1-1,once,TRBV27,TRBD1,CASSLGPDRATEAFF,TGTGCCAGCAGTTTAGGTCCGGACAGGGCCACTGAAGCTTTCTTT
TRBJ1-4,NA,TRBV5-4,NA,CASSLSHGVEKLFF,TGTGCCAGCAGCTTGAGCCACGGGGTGGAAAAACTGTTTTTT
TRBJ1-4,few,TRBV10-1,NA,CASIDLKTVRKLFF,TGCGCCAGCATCGACCTAAAGACAGTCAGAAAACTGTTTTTT
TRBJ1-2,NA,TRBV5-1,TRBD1,CASSGTGTALRGYTF,TGCGCCAGCAGCGGAACCGGGACAGCCTTGCGAGGCTACACCTTC